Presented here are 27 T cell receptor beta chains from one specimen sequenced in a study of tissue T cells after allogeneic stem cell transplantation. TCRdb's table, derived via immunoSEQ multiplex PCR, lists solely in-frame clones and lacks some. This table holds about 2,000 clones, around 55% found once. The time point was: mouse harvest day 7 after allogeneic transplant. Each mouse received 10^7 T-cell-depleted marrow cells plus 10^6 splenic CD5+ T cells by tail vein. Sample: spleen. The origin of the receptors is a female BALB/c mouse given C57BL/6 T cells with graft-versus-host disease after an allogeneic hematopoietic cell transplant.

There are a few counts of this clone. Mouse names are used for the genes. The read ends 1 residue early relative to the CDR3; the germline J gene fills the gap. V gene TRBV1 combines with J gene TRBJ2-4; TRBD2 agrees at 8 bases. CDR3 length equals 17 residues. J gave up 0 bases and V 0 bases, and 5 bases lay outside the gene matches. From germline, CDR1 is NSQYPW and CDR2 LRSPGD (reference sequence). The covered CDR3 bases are TGCACCTGCAGTGCAGACTGGGGGGCCTTTAGTCAAAACACCTTGTAC. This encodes CTCSADWGAFSQNTLY. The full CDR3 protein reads CTCSADWGAFSQNTLYF. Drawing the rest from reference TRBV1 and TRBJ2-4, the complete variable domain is VTLLEQNPRWRLVPRGQAVNLRCILKNSQYPWMSWYQQDLQKQLQWLFTLRSPGDKEVKSLPGADYLATRVTDTELRLQVANMSQGRTLYCTCSADWGAFSQNTLYFGAGTRLSVL.

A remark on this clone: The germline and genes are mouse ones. The CDR3 is CASSLSGVSNERLFF. Partial CDR3 DNA: TGTGCCAGCAGTCTGTCGGGGGTTTCCAACGAAAGATTATTT. The chain recombines TRBV26 with TRBJ1-4; D perhaps matches TRBD1 (5 bases). The read terminates 1 residue ahead of where the CDR3 ends, so the germline J gene completes it. Trimming pared 0 bases from V and 0 bases from J, leaving 5 bases between. Germline-derived CDR1 and CDR2 are KGHPV and FQNQEV (reference sequence). The CDR3 has 15 residues. Based on the CDR3 plus reference TRBV26 and TRBJ1-4, the full variable domain is NSKVIQTPRYLVKGQGQKAKMRCIPEKGHPVVFWYQQNKNNEFKFLINFQNQEVLQQIDMTEKRFSAECPSNSPCSLEIQSSEAGDSALYLCASSLSGVSNERLFFGHGTKLSVL.

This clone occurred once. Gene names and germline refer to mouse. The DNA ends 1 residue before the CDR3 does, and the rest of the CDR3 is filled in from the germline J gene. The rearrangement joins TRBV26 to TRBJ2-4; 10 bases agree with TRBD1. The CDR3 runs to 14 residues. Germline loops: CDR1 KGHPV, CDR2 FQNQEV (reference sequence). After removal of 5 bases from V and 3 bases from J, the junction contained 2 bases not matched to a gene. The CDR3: CASSGDRGQNTLYF. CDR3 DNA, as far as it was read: TGTGCCAGCAGTGGGGACAGGGGACAAAACACCTTGTAC.

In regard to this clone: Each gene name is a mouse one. CDR3 region: CASSFTGGGAETLYF. The DNA read from the CDR3 is TGTGCCAGCAGCTTTACTGGGGGTGGTGCAGAAACGCTGTAT. The chain combines TRBV3 with TRBJ2-3; TRBD2 matches at 8 bases. From the germline J gene comes the end of the CDR3, since the read stops 1 residue before it. CDR1 and CDR2 from the germline V gene are SNHLY and FYNGKV (reference sequence). This CDR3 region has 15 residues. The junction had 3 bases not matched to a gene; V was cut back by 3 bases and J by 1 base.

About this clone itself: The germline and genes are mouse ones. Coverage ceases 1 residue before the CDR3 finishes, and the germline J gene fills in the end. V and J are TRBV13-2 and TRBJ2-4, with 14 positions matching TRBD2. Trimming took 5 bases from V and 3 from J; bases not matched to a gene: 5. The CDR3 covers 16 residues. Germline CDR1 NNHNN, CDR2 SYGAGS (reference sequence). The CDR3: CASGIGTGGAQNTLYF. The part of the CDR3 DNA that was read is TGTGCCAGCGGGATCGGGACTGGGGGGGCCCAAAACACCTTGTAC.

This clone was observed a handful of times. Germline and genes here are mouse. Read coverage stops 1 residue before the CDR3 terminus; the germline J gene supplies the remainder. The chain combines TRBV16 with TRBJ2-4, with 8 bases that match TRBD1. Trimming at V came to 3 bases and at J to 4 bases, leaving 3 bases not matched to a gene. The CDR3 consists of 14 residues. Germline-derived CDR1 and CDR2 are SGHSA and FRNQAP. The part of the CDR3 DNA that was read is TGTGCAAGCAGCTTTAGACAGGGGAAAAACACCTTGTAC. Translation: CASSFRQGKNTLY. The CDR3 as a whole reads CASSFRQGKNTLYF.

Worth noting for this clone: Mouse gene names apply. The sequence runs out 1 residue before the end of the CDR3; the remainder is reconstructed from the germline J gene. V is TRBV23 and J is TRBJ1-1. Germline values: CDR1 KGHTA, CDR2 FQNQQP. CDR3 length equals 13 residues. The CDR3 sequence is CSSSQPANTEVFF. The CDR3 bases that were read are TGCTCCAGCAGTCAACCTGCAAACACAGAAGTCTTC.

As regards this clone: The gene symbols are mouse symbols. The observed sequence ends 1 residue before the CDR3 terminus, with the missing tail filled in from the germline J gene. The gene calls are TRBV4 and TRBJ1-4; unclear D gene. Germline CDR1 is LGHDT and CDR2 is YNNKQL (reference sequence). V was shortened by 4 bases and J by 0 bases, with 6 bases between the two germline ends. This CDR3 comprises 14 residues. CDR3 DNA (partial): TGTGCCAGCAGCTTACAATTTTCCAACGAAAGATTATTT. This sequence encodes CASSLQFSNERLF. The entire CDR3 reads CASSLQFSNERLFF.

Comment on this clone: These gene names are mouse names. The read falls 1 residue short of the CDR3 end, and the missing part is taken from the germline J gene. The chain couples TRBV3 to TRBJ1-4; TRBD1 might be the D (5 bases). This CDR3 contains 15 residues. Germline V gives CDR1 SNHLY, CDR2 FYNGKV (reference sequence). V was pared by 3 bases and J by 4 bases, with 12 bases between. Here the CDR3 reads CASSLQGSFNERLFF. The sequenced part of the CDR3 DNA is TGTGCCAGCAGCTTGCAGGGAAGTTTCAACGAAAGATTATTT.

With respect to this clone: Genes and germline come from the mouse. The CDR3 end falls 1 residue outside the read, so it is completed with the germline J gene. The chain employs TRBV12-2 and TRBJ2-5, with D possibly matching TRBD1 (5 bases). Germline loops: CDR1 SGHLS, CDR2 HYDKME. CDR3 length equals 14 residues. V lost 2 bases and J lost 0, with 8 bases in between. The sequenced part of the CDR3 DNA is TGTGCCAGCTCTCCGACAGTTAACCAAGACACCCAGTAC. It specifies CASSPTVNQDTQY. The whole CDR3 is CASSPTVNQDTQYF.

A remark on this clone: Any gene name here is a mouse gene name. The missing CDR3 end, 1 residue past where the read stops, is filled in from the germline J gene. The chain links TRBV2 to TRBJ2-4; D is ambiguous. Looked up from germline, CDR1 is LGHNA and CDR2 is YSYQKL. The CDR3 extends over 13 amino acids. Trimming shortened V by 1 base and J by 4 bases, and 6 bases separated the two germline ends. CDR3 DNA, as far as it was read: TGTGCCAGCAGCCAAGGGGAGAAAAACACCTTGTAC. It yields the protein CASSQGEKNTLY. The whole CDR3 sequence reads CASSQGEKNTLYF.

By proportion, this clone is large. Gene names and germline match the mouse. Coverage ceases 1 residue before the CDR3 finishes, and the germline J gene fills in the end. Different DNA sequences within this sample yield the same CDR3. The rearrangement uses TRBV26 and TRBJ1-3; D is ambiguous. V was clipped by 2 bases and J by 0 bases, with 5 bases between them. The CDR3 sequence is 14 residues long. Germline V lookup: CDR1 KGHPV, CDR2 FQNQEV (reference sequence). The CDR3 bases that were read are TGTGCCAGCAGTCTGGACAATTCTGGAAATACGCTCTAT. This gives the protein CASSLDNSGNTLY. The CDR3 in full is CASSLDNSGNTLYF.

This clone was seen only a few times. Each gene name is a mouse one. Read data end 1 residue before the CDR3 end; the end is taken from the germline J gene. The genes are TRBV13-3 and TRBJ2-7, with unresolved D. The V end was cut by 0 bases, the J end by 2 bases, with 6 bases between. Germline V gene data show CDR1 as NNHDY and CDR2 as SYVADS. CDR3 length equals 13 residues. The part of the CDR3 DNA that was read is TGTGCCAGCAGTGATGCACAGACCTATGAACAGTAC. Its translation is CASSDAQTYEQY. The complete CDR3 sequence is CASSDAQTYEQYF.

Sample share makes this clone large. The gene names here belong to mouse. CDR3 in amino acids: CASSLGDRGREQYF. The part of the CDR3 DNA that was read is TGTGCCAGCAGCTTGGGGGACAGGGGGCGAGAACAGTAC. This rearrangement joins TRBV3 to TRBJ2-7, with 12 positions matching TRBD1. The read falls 1 residue short of the CDR3 end, and the missing part is taken from the germline J gene. The CDR3 loop spans 14 amino acids. CDR1 is SNHLY, CDR2 FYNGKV, per germline (reference sequence). After removal of 3 bases from V and 7 bases from J, the junction contained 4 bases not matched to a gene.

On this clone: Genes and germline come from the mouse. The sequenced CDR3 bases are TGTGCCAGCAGCTTATGGGCAAACTCAAACTCCGACTACACC. Amino acid sequence: CASSLWANSNSDYT. The complete CDR3 sequence is CASSLWANSNSDYTF. The J gene is TRBJ1-2, the V gene TRBV3, with D unresolved. The CDR3 end is not reached by the read, which stops 1 residue before it; the germline J gene fills it in. The V gene lost 2 bases and the J gene lost 0 bases, with 10 bases spanning the gap. Germline CDR1 is SNHLY and CDR2 is FYNGKV (reference sequence). CDR3 length: 15 residues.

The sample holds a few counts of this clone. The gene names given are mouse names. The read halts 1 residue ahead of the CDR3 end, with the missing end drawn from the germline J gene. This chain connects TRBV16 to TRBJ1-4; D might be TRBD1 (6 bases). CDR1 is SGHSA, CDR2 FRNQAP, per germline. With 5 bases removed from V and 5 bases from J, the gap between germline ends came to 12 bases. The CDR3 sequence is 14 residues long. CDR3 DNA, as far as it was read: TGTGCAAGCAGCCAAGGAGGGGGAAACGAAAGATTATTT. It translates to CASSQGGGNERLF. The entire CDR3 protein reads CASSQGGGNERLFF. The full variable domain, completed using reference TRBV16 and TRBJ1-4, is NAGVIQTPRHKVTGKGQEATLWCEPISGHSAVFWYRQTIVQGLEFLTYFRNQAPIDDSGMPKERFSAQMPNQSHSTLKIQSTQPQDSAVYLCASSQGGGNERLFFGHGTKLSVL.

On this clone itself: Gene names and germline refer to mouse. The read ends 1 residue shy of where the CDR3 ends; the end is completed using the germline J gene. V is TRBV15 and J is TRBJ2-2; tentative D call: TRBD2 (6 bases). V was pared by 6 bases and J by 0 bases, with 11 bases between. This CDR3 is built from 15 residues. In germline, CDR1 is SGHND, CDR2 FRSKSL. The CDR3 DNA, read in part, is TGTGCCAGCAGACCCTGGGGCACAAACACCGGGCAGCTCTAC. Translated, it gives CASRPWGTNTGQLY. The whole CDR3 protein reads CASRPWGTNTGQLYF.

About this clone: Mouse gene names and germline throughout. CDR3 DNA, as far as it was read: TGTGCCAGCTCTCTCGCTGGGGGGGCGCGGCAGTTC. This encodes CASSLAGGARQF. The CDR3 in full is CASSLAGGARQFF. V usage is TRBV12-2 and J usage is TRBJ2-1, with 10 bases fitting TRBD2. The CDR3 end falls 1 residue outside the read, so it is completed with the germline J gene. This CDR3 comprises 13 residues. CDR1 and CDR2 from the germline V gene are SGHLS and HYDKME. V was pared by 0 bases and J by 12 bases, with 4 bases of the junction left unmatched. The whole variable domain, remainder taken from reference TRBV12-2 and TRBJ2-1, is NSGVVQSPRYIIKGKGERSILKCIPISGHLSVAWYQQTQGQELKFFIQHYDKMERDKGNLPSRFSVQQFDDYHSEMNMSALELEDSAVYFCASSLAGGARQFFGPGTRLTVL.

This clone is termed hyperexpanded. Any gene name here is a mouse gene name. CDR3 DNA (partial): TGTGCCAGCAGCTTGGGACTGGGGGGCTATGAACAGTAC. Amino acids: CASSLGLGGYEQY. The entire CDR3 is CASSLGLGGYEQYF. The chain carries TRBV4 and TRBJ2-7, with 12 bases identical to TRBD2. The observed sequence ends 1 residue before the CDR3 terminus, with the missing tail filled in from the germline J gene. The V and J ends lost 4 bases and 3 bases, in that order; junction bases with no gene match: 1. Germline CDR1 reads LGHDT; CDR2 reads YNNKQL (reference sequence). The CDR3 has 14 residues.

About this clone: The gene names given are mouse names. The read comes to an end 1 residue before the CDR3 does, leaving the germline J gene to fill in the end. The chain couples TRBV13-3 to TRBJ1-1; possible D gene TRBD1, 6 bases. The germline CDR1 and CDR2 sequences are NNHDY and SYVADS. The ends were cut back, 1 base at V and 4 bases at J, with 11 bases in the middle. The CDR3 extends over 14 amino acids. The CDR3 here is CASSDFGGGTEVFF. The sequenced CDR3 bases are TGTGCCAGCAGTGATTTTGGGGGCGGCACAGAAGTCTTC.

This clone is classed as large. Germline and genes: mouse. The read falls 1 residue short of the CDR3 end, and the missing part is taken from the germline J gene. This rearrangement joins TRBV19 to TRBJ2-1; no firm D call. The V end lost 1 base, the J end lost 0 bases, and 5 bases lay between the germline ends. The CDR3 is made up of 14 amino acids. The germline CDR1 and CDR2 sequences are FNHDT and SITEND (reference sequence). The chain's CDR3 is CASSIRNNYAEQFF. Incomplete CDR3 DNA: TGTGCCAGCAGTATAAGAAATAACTATGCTGAGCAGTTC.

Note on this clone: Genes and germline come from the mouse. CDR3 sequence: CASSAPDWGTNTGQLYF. Partial CDR3 DNA: TGTGCCAGCAGTGCCCCTGACTGGGGTACAAACACCGGGCAGCTCTAC. The chain uses TRBV13-1 and TRBJ2-2; 8 bases line up with TRBD2. The read is 1 residue too short to cover the CDR3 end, so that end is filled in from the germline J gene. V shed 3 bases, J shed 0 bases, and the junction held 7 bases outside the gene matches. Germline CDR1 NSHNY, CDR2 SYGAGN. The CDR3 is 17 amino acids.

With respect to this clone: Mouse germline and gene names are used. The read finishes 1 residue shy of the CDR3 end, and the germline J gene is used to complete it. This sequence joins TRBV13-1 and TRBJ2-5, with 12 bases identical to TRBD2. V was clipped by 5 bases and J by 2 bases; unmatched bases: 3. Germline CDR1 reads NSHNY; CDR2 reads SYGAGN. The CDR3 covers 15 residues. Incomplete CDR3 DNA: TGTGCCAGCAGCGGGACTGGGGGGACCCAAGACACCCAGTAC. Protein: CASSGTGGTQDTQY. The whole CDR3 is CASSGTGGTQDTQYF.

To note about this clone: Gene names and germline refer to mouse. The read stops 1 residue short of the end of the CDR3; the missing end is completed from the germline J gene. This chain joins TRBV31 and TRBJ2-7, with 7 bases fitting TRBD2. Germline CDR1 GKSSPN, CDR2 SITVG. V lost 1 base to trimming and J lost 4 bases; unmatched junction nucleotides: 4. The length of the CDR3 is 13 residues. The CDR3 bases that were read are TGTGCCTGGAGTCGTTCTGGGGGTTATGAACAGTAC. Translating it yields CAWSRSGGYEQY. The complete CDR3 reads CAWSRSGGYEQYF.

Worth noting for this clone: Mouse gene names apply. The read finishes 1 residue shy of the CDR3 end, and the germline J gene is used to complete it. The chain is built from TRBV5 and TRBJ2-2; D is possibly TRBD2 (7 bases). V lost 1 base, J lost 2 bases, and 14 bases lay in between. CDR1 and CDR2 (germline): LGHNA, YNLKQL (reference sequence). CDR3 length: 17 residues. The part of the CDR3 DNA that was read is TGTGCCAGCAGCCAAGGAGGGGGGCGCCCCAACACCGGGCAGCTCTAC. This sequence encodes CASSQGGGRPNTGQLY. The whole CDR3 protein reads CASSQGGGRPNTGQLYF.

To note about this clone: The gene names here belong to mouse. CDR3 sequence reads: CASTTSSAETLYF. The sequenced CDR3 bases are TGTGCCAGCACGACTTCTAGTGCAGAAACGCTGTAT. The genes are TRBV26 and TRBJ2-3; D gene ambiguous. Read sequence stops 1 residue before the CDR3 end, and the germline J gene provides the missing end. This CDR3 is 13 amino acids long. Trimming left V 7 bases short and J 0 bases short, with 8 bases between. Germline assignment: CDR1 KGHPV and CDR2 FQNQEV (reference sequence). The full variable domain, its missing parts supplied by reference TRBV26 and TRBJ2-3, is NSKVIQTPRYLVKGQGQKAKMRCIPEKGHPVVFWYQQNKNNEFKFLINFQNQEVLQQIDMTEKRFSAECPSNSPCSLEIQSSEAGDSALYLCASTTSSAETLYFGSGTRLTVL.

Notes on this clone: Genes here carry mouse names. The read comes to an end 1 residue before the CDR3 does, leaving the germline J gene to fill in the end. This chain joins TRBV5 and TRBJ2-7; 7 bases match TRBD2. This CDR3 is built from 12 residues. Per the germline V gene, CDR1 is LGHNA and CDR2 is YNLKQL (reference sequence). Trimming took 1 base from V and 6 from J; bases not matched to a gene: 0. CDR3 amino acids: CASSQGGGEQYF. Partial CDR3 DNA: TGTGCCAGCAGCCAAGGGGGGGGTGAACAGTAC.